The rows below give T cell receptor beta chains drawn from one sample of a study of blood T cell repertoires in COVID-19. Sequencing used immunoSEQ multiplex PCR; TCRdb keeps in-frame clones, though not all of them. This sample carries 110,000 or so clones, roughly 85% of them seen once, and the ten largest clones take around 2%. Source material: peripheral blood. The origin of the receptors is a human donor in a cohort sampled during active COVID-19. The CDR3 runs from the conserved cysteine through the conserved F or W. Each record gives: clone size, J gene, D gene, V gene, CDR3 protein, CDR3 DNA. The D gene is left open where the match is weak. Clone sizes are given selectively: once, few, many, or a class where the clone is expanded.

clone_size: -; j_call: TRBJ2-7; d_call: -; v_call: TRBV5-1; cdr3_aa: CASRWTDGNEQYF; cdr3_nt: TGCGCCAGCAGGTGGACAGACGGGAACGAGCAGTACTTC
clone_size: -; j_call: TRBJ1-2; d_call: -; v_call: TRBV28; cdr3_aa: CASRVYGNGYTF; cdr3_nt: TGTGCCAGCAGGGTTTACGGGAATGGCTACACCTTC
clone_size: -; j_call: TRBJ2-2; d_call: -; v_call: TRBV13; cdr3_aa: CASSLGASDGELFF; cdr3_nt: TGTGCCAGCAGCTTAGGGGCTTCCGACGGGGAGCTGTTTTTT
clone_size: -; j_call: TRBJ2-7; d_call: TRBD2; v_call: TRBV5-1; cdr3_aa: CASSPRGDLGTYEQYF; cdr3_nt: TGCGCCAGCAGCCCACGGGGGGACTTGGGGACTTACGAGCAGTACTTC
clone_size: -; j_call: TRBJ2-7; d_call: -; v_call: TRBV29-1; cdr3_aa: CSPWGVDCF; cdr3_nt: TGCAGCCCATGGGGGGTCGACTGCTTC
clone_size: -; j_call: TRBJ1-2; d_call: TRBD1; v_call: TRBV2; cdr3_aa: CASSEAGRTGVYGYTF; cdr3_nt: TGTGCCAGCAGTGAAGCAGGAAGGACAGGGGTCTATGGCTACACCTTC
clone_size: -; j_call: TRBJ2-1; d_call: TRBD1; v_call: TRBV14; cdr3_aa: CASSPRTGVDEQFF; cdr3_nt: TGTGCCAGCAGCCCGCGGACAGGGGTTGACGAGCAGTTCTTC
clone_size: -; j_call: TRBJ1-2; d_call: -; v_call: TRBV27; cdr3_aa: CASSSTGKTNGYTF; cdr3_nt: TGTGCCAGCAGTTCAACAGGGAAGACCAATGGCTACACCTTC
clone_size: -; j_call: TRBJ1-1; d_call: -; v_call: TRBV5-1; cdr3_aa: CASSGRWGRENTEAFF; cdr3_nt: TGCGCCAGCAGCGGGAGGTGGGGCAGGGAGAACACTGAAGCTTTCTTT
clone_size: -; j_call: TRBJ2-7; d_call: -; v_call: TRBV9; cdr3_aa: CASSVGSGGEQYF; cdr3_nt: TGTGCCAGCAGCGTAGGAAGTGGAGGCGAGCAGTACTTC
clone_size: -; j_call: TRBJ2-1; d_call: -; v_call: TRBV14; cdr3_aa: CASSQDSVTLGSNEQFF; cdr3_nt: TGTGCCAGCAGCCAAGATTCTGTCACCCTGGGCTCTAATGAGCAGTTCTTC
clone_size: -; j_call: TRBJ1-1; d_call: -; v_call: TRBV30; cdr3_aa: CAWSVHRRGTEAFF; cdr3_nt: TGTGCCTGGAGTGTACACAGGAGGGGCACTGAAGCTTTCTTT
clone_size: -; j_call: TRBJ2-1; d_call: TRBD2; v_call: TRBV18; cdr3_aa: CASSPGPGGDNEQFF; cdr3_nt: TGTGCCAGCTCACCTGGCCCGGGGGGGGACAATGAGCAGTTCTTC
clone_size: -; j_call: TRBJ2-5; d_call: TRBD2; v_call: TRBV11-2; cdr3_aa: CASRSLAEETQYF; cdr3_nt: TGTGCCAGCAGATCACTAGCGGAAGAGACCCAGTACTTC
clone_size: -; j_call: TRBJ1-5; d_call: -; v_call: TRBV3-1/TRBV3-2; cdr3_aa: CASSNDRNQPQHF; cdr3_nt: TGTGCCAGCAGCAATGACAGAAATCAGCCCCAGCATTTT
clone_size: -; j_call: TRBJ2-1; d_call: TRBD2; v_call: TRBV3-1/TRBV3-2; cdr3_aa: CASSHYTGLAGDNEQFF; cdr3_nt: TGTGCCAGCAGCCACTACACGGGACTAGCGGGGGACAATGAGCAGTTCTTC
clone_size: -; j_call: TRBJ1-1; d_call: -; v_call: TRBV19; cdr3_aa: CASTSRGGDTEAFF; cdr3_nt: TGTGCCAGTACCAGCAGAGGAGGGGACACTGAAGCTTTCTTT
clone_size: -; j_call: TRBJ1-1; d_call: -; v_call: TRBV15; cdr3_aa: CATSGRTETEAFF; cdr3_nt: TGTGCCACCAGCGGAAGAACAGAAACTGAAGCTTTCTTT
clone_size: -; j_call: TRBJ2-1; d_call: -; v_call: TRBV4-1; cdr3_aa: CASSQEEGVAYNEQFF; cdr3_nt: TGCGCCAGCAGCCAAGAAGAGGGGGTGGCCTACAATGAGCAGTTCTTC
clone_size: few; j_call: TRBJ2-7; d_call: -; v_call: TRBV4-1; cdr3_aa: CASSQASSSYFYEQYF; cdr3_nt: TGCGCCAGCAGCCAAGCTTCGTCTAGCTACTTCTACGAGCAGTACTTC
clone_size: -; j_call: TRBJ2-5; d_call: -; v_call: TRBV4-1; cdr3_aa: CASSQVGTPAGMTQYF; cdr3_nt: TGCGCCAGCAGCCAAGTGGGGACTCCGGCGGGGATGACCCAGTACTTC
clone_size: once; j_call: TRBJ2-7; d_call: TRBD1; v_call: TRBV9; cdr3_aa: CASSPGQGTYEQYF; cdr3_nt: TGTGCCAGCAGCCCGGGACAGGGGACCTACGAGCAGTACTTC
clone_size: -; j_call: TRBJ1-5; d_call: TRBD1; v_call: TRBV15; cdr3_aa: CATSRQGASNQPQHF; cdr3_nt: TGTGCCACCAGCAGACAGGGGGCTAGCAATCAGCCCCAGCATTTT
clone_size: -; j_call: TRBJ2-7; d_call: -; v_call: TRBV5-4; cdr3_aa: CASSPSGTVGYEQYF; cdr3_nt: TGTGCCAGCAGCCCATCCGGGACTGTTGGCTACGAGCAGTACTTC
clone_size: -; j_call: TRBJ1-2; d_call: -; v_call: TRBV9; cdr3_aa: CASSPSEAYGYTF; cdr3_nt: TGTGCCAGCAGCCCCTCAGAGGCCTATGGCTACACCTTC
clone_size: -; j_call: TRBJ1-5; d_call: TRBD1; v_call: TRBV30; cdr3_aa: CAWSGGDRANQPQHF; cdr3_nt: TGTGCCTGGAGTGGTGGGGACAGGGCCAATCAGCCCCAGCATTTT
clone_size: -; j_call: TRBJ2-5; d_call: TRBD1; v_call: TRBV7-2; cdr3_aa: CASSTGQGQTQYF; cdr3_nt: TGTGCCAGCAGCACCGGACAGGGTCAGACCCAGTACTTC
clone_size: -; j_call: TRBJ1-2; d_call: TRBD1; v_call: TRBV28; cdr3_aa: CASRLGGEAYGYTF; cdr3_nt: TGTGCCAGCCGTTTAGGGGGCGAGGCCTATGGCTACACCTTC
clone_size: -; j_call: TRBJ2-5; d_call: -; v_call: TRBV21-1; cdr3_aa: CASSKSGGGPGETQYF; cdr3_nt: TGTGCCAGCAGCAAAAGTGGCGGGGGGCCGGGGGAGACCCAGTACTTC
clone_size: -; j_call: TRBJ2-1; d_call: -; v_call: TRBV24-1; cdr3_aa: CATSDPGQEQFF; cdr3_nt: TGTGCCACCAGTGATCCCGGACAGGAGCAGTTCTTC
clone_size: -; j_call: TRBJ2-3; d_call: TRBD1; v_call: TRBV6-2/TRBV6-3; cdr3_aa: CASSNLDRGKGTDTQYF; cdr3_nt: TGTGCCAGCAGTAACCTAGACAGGGGAAAGGGGACAGATACGCAGTATTTT
clone_size: once; j_call: TRBJ2-7; d_call: -; v_call: TRBV7-9; cdr3_aa: CASSPSGVPYEQYF; cdr3_nt: TGTGCCAGCAGCCCCTCCGGGGTCCCCTACGAGCAGTACTTC
clone_size: -; j_call: TRBJ2-6; d_call: -; v_call: TRBV4-1; cdr3_aa: CASSQGQSHSGANVLTF; cdr3_nt: TGCGCCAGCAGCCAAGGACAGTCGCATTCTGGGGCCAACGTCCTGACTTTC
clone_size: once; j_call: TRBJ1-4; d_call: -; v_call: TRBV7-2; cdr3_aa: CASGVQGRSEKLFF; cdr3_nt: TGTGCCAGCGGAGTACAGGGTCGGAGTGAAAAACTGTTTTTT
clone_size: -; j_call: TRBJ2-1; d_call: -; v_call: TRBV15; cdr3_aa: CATSNPRRASYNEQFF; cdr3_nt: TGTGCCACCAGCAATCCGCGGCGCGCCTCCTACAATGAGCAGTTCTTC
clone_size: -; j_call: TRBJ2-7; d_call: TRBD2; v_call: TRBV19; cdr3_aa: CASSRSGRVYEQYF; cdr3_nt: TGTGCCAGTAGTCGGAGCGGGAGGGTCTACGAGCAGTACTTC
clone_size: once; j_call: TRBJ1-3; d_call: TRBD1; v_call: TRBV6-5; cdr3_aa: CASSPGGTGNTIYF; cdr3_nt: TGTGCCAGCAGCCCAGGGGGGACTGGAAACACCATATATTTT
clone_size: -; j_call: TRBJ1-2; d_call: -; v_call: TRBV9; cdr3_aa: CASSVGLRDGYTF; cdr3_nt: TGTGCCAGCAGCGTGGGACTTCGCGATGGCTACACCTTC
clone_size: -; j_call: TRBJ2-5; d_call: -; v_call: TRBV7-8; cdr3_aa: CASSGGETLILGTQYF; cdr3_nt: TGTGCCAGCAGCGGCGGAGAAACTCTAATCCTCGGGACCCAGTACTTC
clone_size: -; j_call: TRBJ1-3; d_call: -; v_call: TRBV9; cdr3_aa: CASSSGSSSGNTIYF; cdr3_nt: TGTGCCAGCAGTTCAGGTTCCTCCTCTGGAAACACCATATATTTT
clone_size: few; j_call: TRBJ1-2; d_call: -; v_call: TRBV19; cdr3_aa: CASSRYYGYTF; cdr3_nt: TGTGCCAGTAGTCGGTACTATGGCTACACCTTC